Following are 8 T cell receptor beta chains from one sample sequenced in a study of blood T cell repertoires in COVID-19. Clones were sequenced by immunoSEQ multiplex PCR, and TCRdb holds only the in-frame ones, with some missing. The data show about 110,000 clones, more than 65% seen once. The sample was peripheral blood. The receptors shown here come from a woman aged 80 or over with acute or convalescent COVID-19.

Worth noting for this clone: A much more abundant neighbour one base away suggests this may be a read error. This chain joins TRBV7-9 and TRBJ2-3, with TRBD1 matching over 7 bases. J was trimmed by 0 bases and V by 4 bases; bases with no gene match: 1. The CDR3 covers 14 residues. The V gene's germline CDR1 is SEHNR and CDR2 FQNEAQ (reference sequence). CDR3 region: CASSWGQSTDTQYF. Here the CDR3 DNA reads TGTGCCAGCAGCTGGGGACAGAGCACAGATACGCAGTATTTT.

This chain uses TRBV5-4 with TRBJ2-1, with 14 bases identical to TRBD2. The V segment lost 4 bases and the J segment 14 bases; nucleotides outside the gene matches: 11. Germline assignment: CDR1 SGHNT and CDR2 YYREEE (reference sequence). The CDR3 has 15 amino acids. The CDR3 loop is CASSVPGTSGSSKFF. The CDR3 nucleotides are TGTGCCAGCAGCGTTCCGGGGACTAGCGGGAGTTCAAAGTTCTTC.

The chain has TRBV6-5 and TRBJ1-1; TRBD1 aligns across 10 bases. After removal of 6 bases from V and 1 base from J, the junction contained 2 bases not matched to a gene. This CDR3 region has 14 residues. CDR1 MNHEY and CDR2 SVGAGI come from the germline V gene. The CDR3 DNA reads TGTGCCAGCAGGGACAGGGGGAAGAACACTGAAGCTTTCTTT. As protein: CASRDRGKNTEAFF.

V and J are TRBV19 and TRBJ1-4, with D maybe TRBD1 (6 bases). Germline CDR1 LNHDA, CDR2 SQIVND (reference sequence). CDR3 length equals 15 residues. V gave up 5 bases and J gave up 5 bases, with 15 bases separating them. CDR3 region: CASSSTGTINEKLFF. In DNA, the CDR3 is TGTGCCAGTAGTTCTACAGGGACTATAAATGAAAAACTGTTTTTT. The whole variable domain, filled in from reference TRBV19 and TRBJ1-4, reads DGGITQSPKYLFRKEGQNVTLSCEQNLNHDAMYWYRQDPGQGLRLIYYSQIVNDFQKGDIAEGYSVSREKKESFPLTVTSAQKNPTAFYLCASSSTGTINEKLFFGSGTQLSVL.

Notes on this clone: Other DNA sequences from this sample encode an identical CDR3 as well. The rearrangement uses TRBV9 and TRBJ2-2, with 12 positions matching TRBD2. Trimming at V came to 5 bases and at J to 7 bases, leaving 9 bases not matched to a gene. This CDR3 spans 16 amino acids. Germline CDR1 and CDR2: SGDLS and YYNGEE. This chain's CDR3 is CASSVTSGRFNGELFF. The CDR3 DNA reads as TGTGCCAGCAGTGTAACTAGCGGGAGGTTTAACGGGGAGCTGTTTTTT.

The chain is built from TRBV18 and TRBJ2-2, with a weak D call TRBD1 (6 bases). The CDR3 extends over 17 amino acids. CDR1 is KGHSH and CDR2 is LQKENI in the germline V gene. The germline V and J ends were trimmed by 3 bases and 0 bases, with 14 bases remaining between them. CDR3 DNA sequence: TGTGCCAGCTCACCGACCCCGCCAGGGGCGAACACCGGGGAGCTGTTTTTT. This sequence encodes CASSPTPPGANTGELFF.

This clone has a single count. The rearrangement uses TRBV2 and TRBJ2-3; 12 nucleotides agree with TRBD2. With 6 bases clipped from V and 4 bases from J, the junction kept 5 bases outside the gene matches. This CDR3 has 15 residues. The germline CDR1 and CDR2 sequences are SNHLY and FYNNEI. This CDR3 reads CASRTTSGSADTQYF. Written as DNA, the CDR3 is TGTGCCAGCAGAACGACTAGCGGGAGTGCAGATACGCAGTATTTT.

This chain links TRBV29-1 with TRBJ1-2; TRBD1 matches 7 bases. V shed 4 bases and J 4 bases; nucleotides not matched to a gene: 12. Germline V CDR1 and CDR2: SQVTM, ANQGSEA. The CDR3 has 15 amino acids. The CDR3 DNA follows: TGCAGCGTTGGCGGAAGGGGGCGAACCCCCTATGGCTACACCTTC. Amino acid sequence: CSVGGRGRTPYGYTF.